These T cell receptor beta chains were read from a single sample in a study of T-cell memory formation after mild COVID-19. TCRdb called the 5' RACE reads again in MiXCR, with one record for every CDR3 protein. The table lists some 440,000 distinct CDR3 sequences, more than 20% of them singletons. The sequencing input was PBMCs or a T cell subset sorted from them (not recorded which). These receptors originate from an adult woman who had mild COVID-19 (a few samples of this study predate the infection). Cell type and time point are not known. CDR3s include the opening cysteine and the closing phenylalanine or tryptophan. The order of the fields is J gene, clone size, D gene, V gene, CDR3 protein, CDR3 DNA. D genes are given only for firm matches. A clone size is listed for some rows: how often the clone was seen (once, few, many), or a class if it is expanded.

J gene: TRBJ2-5
clone size: few
D gene: TRBD1
V gene: TRBV11-3
CDR3 protein: CASSSDRSLETQYF
CDR3 DNA: TGTGCCAGCAGCTCGGACAGGAGCCTAGAGACCCAGTACTTC

J gene: TRBJ2-7
clone size: few
D gene: .
V gene: TRBV7-9
CDR3 protein: CASSLELGEQYF
CDR3 DNA: TGTGCCAGCAGCTTAGAGTTGGGCGAGCAGTACTTC

J gene: TRBJ2-7
clone size: .
D gene: TRBD1
V gene: TRBV7-2
CDR3 protein: CASTRDRGYEQYF
CDR3 DNA: TGTGCCAGCACTCGGGACAGGGGCTACGAGCAGTACTTC

J gene: TRBJ1-2
clone size: .
D gene: TRBD1
V gene: TRBV5-1
CDR3 protein: CASRQGGHGYTF
CDR3 DNA: TGCGCCAGCCGACAGGGGGGCCATGGCTACACCTTC

J gene: TRBJ2-3
clone size: .
D gene: TRBD1
V gene: TRBV5-4
CDR3 protein: CASRSSGGTGDTQYF
CDR3 DNA: TGTGCCAGCAGGTCCTCGGGCGGGACAGGAGATACGCAGTATTTT

J gene: TRBJ2-1
clone size: .
D gene: TRBD2
V gene: TRBV14
CDR3 protein: CASSARRGLAGNEQFF
CDR3 DNA: TGTGCCAGCAGCGCCCGACGGGGACTAGCGGGCAATGAGCAGTTCTTC

J gene: TRBJ1-4
clone size: few
D gene: .
V gene: TRBV9
CDR3 protein: CASSRANTGEKLFF
CDR3 DNA: TGTGCCAGCAGCCGGGCGAACACTGGGGAAAAACTGTTTTTT

J gene: TRBJ2-7
clone size: .
D gene: TRBD1
V gene: TRBV4-2
CDR3 protein: CASSLDRGRYEQYF
CDR3 DNA: TGTGCCAGCAGCCTCGACAGGGGTAGGTACGAGCAGTACTTC

J gene: TRBJ1-2
clone size: .
D gene: .
V gene: TRBV29-1
CDR3 protein: CSVAAGVNYGYTF
CDR3 DNA: TGCAGCGTTGCGGCAGGGGTTAACTATGGCTACACCTTC

J gene: TRBJ2-3
clone size: few
D gene: .
V gene: TRBV7-8
CDR3 protein: CASSLAHSSTDTQYF
CDR3 DNA: TGTGCCAGCAGCTTGGCCCACTCCAGCACAGATACGCAGTATTTT

J gene: TRBJ2-7
clone size: once
D gene: .
V gene: TRBV2
CDR3 protein: CASSVGTGTPDLYEQYF
CDR3 DNA: TGTGCCAGCAGCGTAGGAACCGGGACACCCGATCTCTACGAGCAGTACTTC

J gene: TRBJ2-2
clone size: .
D gene: .
V gene: TRBV12-3/TRBV12-4
CDR3 protein: CASVGIYTGELFF
CDR3 DNA: TGTGCCAGCGTAGGCATTTACACCGGGGAGCTGTTTTTT

J gene: TRBJ2-4
clone size: .
D gene: .
V gene: TRBV12-3/TRBV12-4
CDR3 protein: CASKGQKNIQYF
CDR3 DNA: TGTGCCAGCAAAGGACAGAAAAACATTCAGTACTTC

J gene: TRBJ2-3
clone size: .
D gene: TRBD2
V gene: TRBV19
CDR3 protein: CASTLSGGAGTDTQYF
CDR3 DNA: TGTGCCAGTACCCTTAGCGGGGGGGCAGGAACAGATACGCAGTATTTT

J gene: TRBJ1-2
clone size: .
D gene: .
V gene: TRBV12-3/TRBV12-4
CDR3 protein: CASSFLGYSNYGYTF
CDR3 DNA: TGTGCCAGCAGTTTTTTAGGTTATTCCAACTATGGCTACACCTTC

J gene: TRBJ2-2
clone size: few
D gene: .
V gene: TRBV11-3
CDR3 protein: CASSLHRARTGELFF
CDR3 DNA: TGTGCCAGCAGCCTCCACAGGGCGCGCACCGGGGAGCTGTTTTTT

J gene: TRBJ1-1
clone size: few
D gene: .
V gene: TRBV6-5
CDR3 protein: CATTNTGFRSEAFF
CDR3 DNA: TGTGCCACCACAAATACAGGGTTTCGGTCTGAAGCTTTCTTT

J gene: TRBJ2-1
clone size: .
D gene: TRBD2
V gene: TRBV4-2
CDR3 protein: CASSQESGSGDNEQFF
CDR3 DNA: TGTGCCAGCAGCCAAGAAAGCGGGAGCGGAGACAATGAGCAGTTCTTC

J gene: TRBJ2-1
clone size: few
D gene: .
V gene: TRBV2
CDR3 protein: CASSANNEQFF
CDR3 DNA: TGTGCCAGCAGCGCGAATAATGAGCAGTTCTTC

J gene: TRBJ2-3
clone size: .
D gene: .
V gene: TRBV7-2
CDR3 protein: CASTLLASTDTQYF
CDR3 DNA: TGTGCCAGCACCTTGCTAGCGAGCACAGATACGCAGTATTTT

J gene: TRBJ2-3
clone size: few
D gene: .
V gene: TRBV3-1
CDR3 protein: CASSSVLTQYF
CDR3 DNA: TGTGCCAGCAGCTCAGTTCTAACGCAGTATTTT